These 14 T cell receptor beta chains share one sample of origin, sequenced in a study of cytomegalovirus exposure and HLA in healthy donors. Measured with immunoSEQ multiplex PCR; TCRdb has only the in-frame clones, and not every one. Of 300,000 to 450,000 clones in the sample, around 86% are singletons; the top ten hold roughly 0.75%. The sample was PBMCs. Source of these receptors: a woman under 30 in good health and CMV-seronegative.

This chain connects TRBV6-1 to TRBJ1-1, with TRBD1 as a possible D gene (5 bases). Germline CDR1 reads MNHNS; CDR2 reads SASEGT. This CDR3 region has 15 residues. Trimming shortened V by 5 bases and J by 5 bases, and 18 bases separated the two germline ends. CDR3 coding DNA: TGTGCCAGCAGTACAGACAGCAGTTGGGGTACTGAAGCTTTCTTT. It encodes CASSTDSSWGTEAFF.

The chain recombines TRBV28 with TRBJ2-7; weak D call: TRBD2 (6 bases). The V and J ends lost 10 bases and 13 bases respectively, with 23 bases between them. This CDR3 comprises 12 residues. Germline loops: CDR1 MDHEN, CDR2 SYDVKM. Here the CDR3 reads CATQTYYGTAYF. DNA for the CDR3: TGTGCCACCCAAACTTATTACGGGACTGCTTACTTC.

The CDR3 coding sequence is TGTGCCAGCAGTGGTACTCGGGGGGCCGGGGAGCAGTACTTC. Translation gives CASSGTRGAGEQYF. V is TRBV6-1 and J is TRBJ2-7; a possible D gene is TRBD2 (7 bases). Deletions cut 4 bases from V and 7 bases from J, with 17 bases between. In germline, CDR1 is MNHNS, CDR2 SASEGT. CDR3 length: 14 residues.

The chain employs TRBV18 and TRBJ1-5; no reliable D call. Germline-derived CDR1 and CDR2 are KGHSH and LQKENI. The CDR3 covers 14 residues. V shed 0 bases and J shed 7 bases, with 10 bases lying between them. CDR3 residues: CASSPPGGGQPQHF. CDR3 bases: TGTGCCAGCTCACCACCGGGCGGAGGACAGCCCCAGCATTTT.

This chain uses TRBV6-1 with TRBJ1-5, with TRBD1 matching 10 bases. The CDR3 extends over 16 amino acids. In germline, CDR1 is MNHNS, CDR2 SASEGT. V was clipped by 3 bases and J by 2 bases; unmatched bases: 4. As DNA, the CDR3 is TGTGCCAGCAGTGAGATGGGGACAGGGGGCAATCAGCCCCAGCATTTT. Translation gives CASSEMGTGGNQPQHF.

This clone was found once. The chain carries TRBV10-1 and TRBJ2-2; 10 bases fit TRBD2. Looked up from germline, CDR1 is WNHNN and CDR2 is SYGVQD (reference sequence). V shed 0 bases and J 0 bases; nucleotides not matched to a gene: 10. The CDR3 contains 20 residues. DNA for the CDR3: TGCGCCAGCAGTGAGTCCTCCGGGCTAGCGGGAGCCGCGAACACCGGGGAGCTGTTTTTT. Translating it yields CASSESSGLAGAANTGELFF.

This clone has just a few counts. This chain joins TRBV18 and TRBJ2-7, with a possible D match to TRBD2 (5 bases). Germline V gene data show CDR1 as KGHSH and CDR2 as LQKENI. This CDR3 spans 14 amino acids. Trimming cost V 3 bases and J 7 bases, with 16 bases left between them. CDR3 protein: CASSPTAALGEQYF. The CDR3 nucleotides are TGTGCCAGCTCACCCACAGCGGCCTTAGGGGAGCAGTACTTC.

V gene TRBV27 combines with J gene TRBJ2-7; 9 bases fit TRBD1. V lost 10 bases and J lost 5; bases outside the gene matches: 15. This CDR3 comprises 15 residues. Per germline, CDR1 MNHEY and CDR2 SMNVEV (reference sequence). The CDR3 loop reads CATCTFGTGCHEQYF. The CDR3 nucleotides read TGTGCCACCTGTACCTTCGGGACAGGGTGCCACGAGCAGTACTTC.

This clone was detected only once. The gene calls are TRBV19 and TRBJ2-1, with TRBD2 matching over 7 bases. The CDR3 contains 15 residues. CDR1 and CDR2 from the germline V gene are LNHDA and SQIVND (reference sequence). The V and J ends lost 4 bases and 2 bases, in that order; junction bases with no gene match: 5. The CDR3 is CASSTGGITYNEQFF. The DNA for the CDR3 is TGTGCCAGTAGTACGGGGGGAATCACCTACAATGAGCAGTTCTTC.

The chain couples TRBV28 to TRBJ1-2; D may be TRBD1 (5 bases). V was pared by 6 bases and J by 4 bases, with 9 bases between. CDR1 is MDHEN, CDR2 SYDVKM, per germline. This CDR3 contains 12 residues. CDR3 in DNA: TGTGCCAGCAGACGACAGATCTATGGCTACACCTTC. It codes for CASRRQIYGYTF.

The chain carries TRBV2 and TRBJ1-4, with a weak D call TRBD1 (5 bases). The germline gives CDR1 SNHLY, CDR2 FYNNEI. Trimming took off 7 bases at V and 0 bases at J, with 9 bases between the two ends. CDR3 length equals 14 residues. As DNA, the CDR3 is TGTGCCAGCAAACTGACAGCAACTAATGAAAAACTGTTTTTT. Protein sequence: CASKLTATNEKLFF.

The rearrangement joins TRBV6-5 to TRBJ2-7, with a weak D call TRBD1 (6 bases). This CDR3 has 16 residues. The V end was cut by 0 bases, the J end by 3 bases, with 15 bases between. From germline, CDR1 is MNHEY and CDR2 SVGAGI. The CDR3 DNA reads TGTGCCAGCAGTTACTCTTCAGCCACAGGGATCTACGAGCAGTACTTC. Amino acids: CASSYSSATGIYEQYF.

This chain joins TRBV15 and TRBJ2-1; 8 nucleotides agree with TRBD1. J lost 9 bases, V lost 4 bases, and 14 bases had no gene match. This CDR3 comprises 16 residues. CDR1 LNHNV and CDR2 YYDKDF come from the germline V gene (reference sequence). CDR3 protein: CATSIPDRAGRFEQFF. DNA of the CDR3: TGTGCCACCAGCATCCCGGACAGGGCGGGTCGCTTTGAGCAGTTCTTC.

The chain has TRBV7-2 and TRBJ2-5; D call uncertain. The length of the CDR3 is 12 residues. Germline V gene sequence: CDR1 SGHTA, CDR2 FQGNSA. Trimming pared 1 base from V and 5 bases from J, leaving 5 bases between. The CDR3 protein is CASSLGSETQYF. In nucleotides, the CDR3 is TGTGCCAGCAGCTTAGGGAGCGAGACCCAGTACTTC.